The rows below give T cell receptor beta chains drawn from one sample of a study of T cells in Graves' hyperthyroidism and ophthalmopathy. From the multiplex PCR reads, TCRdb called clonotypes with MiXCR, one entry per CDR3 protein. The sample consists of roughly 700,000 distinct CDR3 sequences, 12% to 15% of them appearing once. The sequenced material came from blood. All receptors come from a woman aged 18-30 years with Graves' hyperthyroidism. The CDR3 runs from the conserved cysteine through the conserved F or W. The D gene is left open where the match is weak. A row's size may be missing; if present it is once, few, many or a size class.

cdr3_aa cdr3_nt clone_size cdr3_length j_call v_call d_call
CASNLRTGNAEAFF TGTGCCAGCAACCTCAGGACAGGGAACGCTGAAGCTTTCTTT few 14 TRBJ1-1 TRBV28 TRBD1
CASSFGRPFSGNTIYF TGTGCCAGCAGCTTCGGACGACCCTTCTCTGGAAACACCATATATTTT many 16 TRBJ1-3 TRBV11-2 NA
CASSRGTLQRATNEKLFF TGTGCCAGCAGCCGGGGGACCCTCCAACGCGCAACTAATGAAAAACTGTTTTTT many 18 TRBJ1-4 TRBV5-8 NA
CASSRSGTRVYNEQFF TGTGCCAGCTCACGATCCGGGACTAGAGTGTACAATGAGCAGTTCTTC many 16 TRBJ2-1 TRBV18 TRBD2
CSVTGDTNTEAFF TGCAGCGTGACAGGGGACACGAACACTGAAGCTTTCTTT NA 13 TRBJ1-1 TRBV29-1 TRBD1
CASSLNRSFRAFF TGTGCCAGCTCACTCAACAGGAGTTTCAGGGCTTTCTTT many 13 TRBJ1-1 TRBV18 NA
CASSLGKNIQYF TGTGCCAGCTCACTAGGGAAAAACATTCAGTACTTC many 12 TRBJ2-4 TRBV18 NA
CASSLVPEATDTQYF TGTGCCAGCAGCTTAGTCCCCGAGGCCACAGATACGCAGTATTTT many 15 TRBJ2-3 TRBV7-8 NA
CASSEWGSETQYF TGTGCCAGCAGTGAATGGGGCTCGGAGACCCAGTACTTC NA 13 TRBJ2-5 TRBV25-1 NA
CATSDPGTGRYEQYF TGTGCCACCAGTGACCCCGGGACAGGCCGATACGAGCAGTACTTC many 15 TRBJ2-7 TRBV24-1 TRBD1
CASSRPGGTEAFF TGTGCCAGCAGCAGACCAGGGGGGACTGAAGCTTTCTTT NA 13 TRBJ1-1 TRBV27 TRBD1
CASSLRDSQYF TGTGCCAGCAGCCTCCGGGACAGCCAGTACTTC many 11 TRBJ2-5 TRBV2 TRBD1
CAAKTGDLYNEQFF TGTGCCGCAAAAACAGGGGACCTCTACAATGAGCAGTTCTTC NA 14 TRBJ2-1 TRBV28 TRBD1
CSARKTAGTSYEQYF TGCAGTGCTAGAAAGACCGCAGGGACCTCCTACGAGCAGTACTTC many 15 TRBJ2-7 TRBV20-1 NA
CASSFGRDGQETQYF TGTGCCAGCAGCTTCGGCCGAGACGGGCAAGAGACCCAGTACTTC many 15 TRBJ2-5 TRBV13 NA
CASSYSEGYANEELFF TGTGCCAGCAGTTACTCAGAGGGGTATGCTAATGAAGAACTGTTTTTT NA 16 TRBJ1-4 TRBV6-2/TRBV6-3 NA
CATSREVLSGEQFF TGTGCCACCAGCCGGGAGGTCCTTTCTGGAGAGCAGTTCTTC NA 14 TRBJ2-1 TRBV15 TRBD2
CSAKIGTGVKVRGYTF TGCAGTGCTAAAATCGGGACAGGGGTAAAGGTGAGAGGCTACACCTTC many 16 TRBJ1-2 TRBV20-1 TRBD1
CALQGSVVNEQFF TGTGCCCTTCAGGGGAGTGTGGTCAATGAGCAGTTCTTC NA 13 TRBJ2-1 TRBV7-9 NA
CAWRGEVGSYNEQFF TGTGCCTGGAGAGGAGAAGTGGGGTCCTACAATGAGCAGTTCTTC many 15 TRBJ2-1 TRBV30 NA
CASSPRQTDGPWQFF TGTGCCAGCAGCCCCAGACAGACGGACGGTCCTTGGCAGTTCTTC many 15 TRBJ2-1 TRBV9 NA
CASSYRGLYGYTF TGTGCCAGCAGCTACAGGGGCCTCTATGGCTACACCTTC few 13 TRBJ1-2 TRBV6-5 TRBD1
CSAAWRYEQYF TGCAGTGCCGCCTGGAGGTACGAGCAGTACTTC few 11 TRBJ2-7 TRBV20-1 NA
CASSRQSGRLVGYTF TGTGCCAGCAGCAGACAGTCCGGGCGATTGGTAGGCTACACCTTC many 15 TRBJ1-2 TRBV11-2 NA
CASSYRWQGAPSTYEQYF TGTGCCAGCAGCTACCGTTGGCAGGGGGCACCTAGCACCTACGAGCAGTACTTC many 18 TRBJ2-7 TRBV7-2 TRBD1
CASSETPLADSYNEQFF TGTGCCAGCAGTGAAACCCCACTAGCGGACTCCTACAATGAGCAGTTCTTC NA 17 TRBJ2-1 TRBV6-1 TRBD2
CSSGVSNNEQFF TGCAGCAGCGGGGTTTCAAACAATGAGCAGTTCTTC NA 12 TRBJ2-1 TRBV29-1 TRBD2
CASSRTSGDEQFF TGTGCCAGCAGCCGCACTAGCGGGGACGAGCAGTTCTTC NA 13 TRBJ2-1 TRBV6-2/TRBV6-3 TRBD2
CASKLRGTGWGYTF TGTGCCAGCAAATTGAGGGGGACAGGGTGGGGCTACACCTTC NA 14 TRBJ1-2 TRBV27 TRBD1
CASSQTTGGTGYTF TGTGCCAGCAGCCAGACGACAGGGGGCACTGGCTACACCTTC many 14 TRBJ1-2 TRBV7-3 TRBD1
CATSRDLLVLSYNEQFF TGTGCCACCAGCAGAGATCTTCTCGTTCTATCCTACAATGAGCAGTTCTTC many 17 TRBJ2-1 TRBV15 NA
CASSLENRGLAGELFF TGTGCCAGCAGCTTAGAGAACAGGGGGCTGGCCGGGGAGCTGTTTTTT few 16 TRBJ2-2 TRBV7-2 TRBD1
CATHDPNTEAFF TGTGCCACCCACGACCCGAACACTGAAGCTTTCTTT many 12 TRBJ1-1 TRBV19 NA
CSALMGLYNYNEQFF TGCAGTGCCCTGATGGGACTTTACAACTACAATGAGCAGTTCTTC many 15 TRBJ2-1 TRBV20-1 NA
CASSQAGGPTYEQYF TGTGCCAGCAGCCAGGCGGGAGGACCAACCTACGAGCAGTACTTC few 15 TRBJ2-7 TRBV13 TRBD2
CASSQDWGNSPLHF TGCGCCAGCAGCCAAGATTGGGGGAATTCACCCCTCCACTTT NA 14 TRBJ1-6 TRBV4-1 NA
CASSWGPTEKLFF TGCGCCAGCAGCTGGGGCCCAACTGAAAAACTGTTTTTT few 13 TRBJ1-4 TRBV5-1 NA
CASSWGLAGGKASYEQYF TGTGCCAGCAGCTGGGGACTAGCGGGAGGGAAGGCCTCCTACGAGCAGTACTTC NA 18 TRBJ2-7 TRBV11-1 TRBD2
CASSLDGAGGSSGNTIYF TGCGCCAGCAGCTTGGATGGGGCAGGGGGATCCTCTGGAAACACCATATATTTT NA 18 TRBJ1-3 TRBV5-1 TRBD1
CSVVRSPRTYQETQYF TGCAGCGTTGTGCGGTCTCCACGGACGTACCAAGAGACCCAGTACTTC few 16 TRBJ2-5 TRBV29-1 NA
CASSSHGQGAVGTEAFF TGTGCCAGCAGTTCCCATGGACAGGGGGCTGTTGGCACTGAAGCTTTCTTT many 17 TRBJ1-1 TRBV27 TRBD1
CASSYEGGPQETQYF TGTGCCAGCAGTTACGAGGGGGGACCCCAAGAGACCCAGTACTTC few 15 TRBJ2-5 TRBV6-5 NA
CASSPDRTSTDTQYF TGTGCCAGCAGTCCGGACAGGACTAGCACAGATACGCAGTATTTT many 15 TRBJ2-3 TRBV12-3/TRBV12-4 TRBD1
CASRPQGEGWKPQHF TGTGCCAGCAGACCTCAGGGAGAGGGTTGGAAGCCCCAGCATTTT many 15 TRBJ1-5 TRBV6-2/TRBV6-3 NA
CASSSRRGAEAFF TGTGCCAGCAGCTCTAGGAGGGGGGCTGAAGCTTTCTTT NA 13 TRBJ1-1 TRBV11-3 NA
CASSYYSTGPETEAFF TGTGCCAGCAGTTACTATTCGACCGGGCCGGAGACTGAAGCTTTCTTT NA 16 TRBJ1-1 TRBV6-5 NA
CASSPYPGTGYNEQFF TGCGCCAGCAGCCCCTACCCCGGGACAGGGTACAATGAGCAGTTCTTC many 16 TRBJ2-1 TRBV5-1 TRBD1
CASSQEEGSGANVLTF TGTGCCAGCAGCCAAGAAGAGGGATCTGGGGCCAACGTCCTGACTTTC few 16 TRBJ2-6 TRBV4-2 NA
CASSVVGGTSYNEQFF TGTGCCAGCAGCGTAGTAGGCGGGACCTCCTACAATGAGCAGTTCTTC few 16 TRBJ2-1 TRBV9 NA
CSVRGLNTEAFF TGCAGCGTTCGTGGACTGAACACTGAAGCTTTCTTT few 12 TRBJ1-1 TRBV29-1 NA
CASSFRTGTDEQFF TGTGCCAGCAGTTTTAGGACAGGGACCGATGAGCAGTTCTTC many 14 TRBJ2-1 TRBV28 TRBD1